The 11 T cell receptor beta chains below all came from one sample that was sequenced in a study of cytomegalovirus exposure and HLA in healthy donors listed by TCRdb under 2017. Libraries were prepared through the immunoSEQ multiplex PCR assay. TCRdb retrieved this table from immuneACCESS and kept in-frame rearrangements only. Not all clones are present; in checked studies, unresolved V genes account for under half, and no reason is known for the remainder. The sample table lists 150,000 to 200,000 clones, roughly 80% of them with a count of one. Around 7% of the sample is held by the ten biggest clonotypes. Sequencing was done on a sample of PBMCs. All receptors come from a man aged 18 to 29 in good health and CMV-seropositive.

V and J are TRBV28 and TRBJ2-1, with 8 positions matching TRBD2. The CDR3 has 21 amino acids. Trimming at V came to 5 bases and at J to 0 bases, leaving 21 bases not matched to a gene. Germline V gene data show CDR1 as MDHEN and CDR2 as SYDVKM. CDR3: CASSLYPGGRSFSSSYNEQFF. The CDR3 nucleotides read TGTGCCAGCAGTCTTTATCCGGGCGGGAGGTCCTTCTCCAGCTCCTACAATGAGCAGTTCTTC.

The gene calls are TRBV7-3 and TRBJ2-2, with TRBD2 matching over 14 bases. There are 21 residues in the CDR3. From germline, CDR1 is SGHTA and CDR2 FQGTGA. The V segment lost 5 bases and the J segment 7 bases; nucleotides outside the gene matches: 21. The CDR3 sequence is CASSPDNRLAGGPSGGGELFF. The CDR3 nucleotides read TGTGCCAGCAGCCCCGATAACCGACTAGCGGGAGGGCCTTCGGGAGGCGGGGAGCTGTTTTTT.

A few counts support this clone. The V call is TRBV6-4, the J call TRBJ1-2, with 8 bases identical to TRBD1. V shed 1 base and J 7 bases; nucleotides not matched to a gene: 5. Per the germline V gene, CDR1 is MRHNA and CDR2 is SNTAGT. This CDR3 is built from 14 residues. The CDR3 DNA sequence: TGTGCCAGCAGTGACTTCGACAGGGGAGGTGGCTACACCTTC. Translating it yields CASSDFDRGGGYTF.

This clone was recorded a few times. The chain joins TRBV30 to TRBJ1-2; 8 bases fit TRBD1. Trimming took 4 bases from V and 7 from J; bases not matched to a gene: 5. CDR1 and CDR2 from the germline V gene are GTSNPN and SVGIG (reference sequence). The CDR3 consists of 12 residues. The CDR3 reads CAWNRGIVGYTF. The DNA of the CDR3 is TGTGCCTGGAACAGGGGGATCGTTGGCTACACCTTC.

The chain combines TRBV7-9 with TRBJ1-1, with TRBD1 matching 9 bases. In germline, CDR1 is SEHNR, CDR2 FQNEAQ (reference sequence). CDR3 size: 13 residues. V was clipped by 5 bases and J by 5 bases; unmatched bases: 3. This chain's CDR3 is CASSRDRGTEAFF. The DNA for the CDR3 is TGTGCCAGCAGCCGCGACAGGGGGACTGAAGCTTTCTTT.

V is TRBV27 and J is TRBJ1-5; no firm D call. CDR1 and CDR2 (germline): MNHEY, SMNVEV (reference sequence). The V gene lost 0 bases and the J gene lost 3 bases, with 9 bases spanning the gap. The CDR3 extends over 15 amino acids. The CDR3 nucleotides are TGTGCCAGCAGTTTATCATCGGGGATCAATCAGCCCCAGCATTTT. Protein sequence: CASSLSSGINQPQHF.

This chain uses TRBV7-9 with TRBJ2-7, with unresolved D. Trimming took 5 bases from V and 0 from J, leaving 8 bases between them. CDR1 is SEHNR and CDR2 is FQNEAQ in the germline V gene (reference sequence). The CDR3 sequence is 13 residues long. The DNA for the CDR3 is TGTGCCAGCAGCCCCCCCTCCTCCTACGAGCAGTACTTC. Encoded protein: CASSPPSSYEQYF.

This chain joins TRBV5-8 and TRBJ1-1, with unresolved D. Deletions cut 0 bases from V and 4 bases from J, with 10 bases between. The germline V gene encodes CDR1 SGHTS and CDR2 YDEGEE. This CDR3 comprises 14 residues. The CDR3 spells CASSLDGEGTEAFF. The DNA for the CDR3 is TGTGCCAGCAGCTTGGATGGGGAGGGCACTGAAGCTTTCTTT.

The chain employs TRBV19 and TRBJ2-7, with D possibly TRBD2 on 6 matching bases. The CDR3 has 13 amino acids. CDR1 and CDR2 (germline): LNHDA, SQIVND (reference sequence). V dropped 3 bases and J dropped 5 bases, with 11 bases sitting between them. CDR3 loop: CASSMGGGNEQYF. CDR3 coding DNA: TGTGCCAGTAGTATGGGAGGAGGGAACGAGCAGTACTTC. The whole variable domain, filled in from reference TRBV19 and TRBJ2-7, reads DGGITQSPKYLFRKEGQNVTLSCEQNLNHDAMYWYRQDPGQGLRLIYYSQIVNDFQKGDIAEGYSVSREKKESFPLTVTSAQKNPTAFYLCASSMGGGNEQYFGPGTRLTVT.

The chain has TRBV27 and TRBJ1-6, with TRBD1 matching 8 bases. The J segment lost 8 bases and the V segment lost 3 bases, leaving 6 bases of the junction unmatched. The CDR3 is made up of 15 amino acids. Germline lookup yields CDR1 MNHEY and CDR2 SMNVEV (reference sequence). CDR3 DNA: TGTGCCAGCAGTTTCGGTGGACAGGGTGATTCACCCCTCCACTTT. It is translated as CASSFGGQGDSPLHF.

This clone is medium-sized (0.01 to 0.1%). The V and J genes are TRBV4-3 and TRBJ2-1; 8 nucleotides line up with TRBD1. Losses at the gene ends were 5 bases for V and 2 bases for J; bases not matched to a gene: 2. The CDR3 extends over 14 amino acids. Germline V gene lookup returns CDR1 LGHNA and CDR2 YSLEER. The CDR3 coding sequence is TGCGCCAGCAGCTCGGACAGGGCCTACAATGAGCAGTTCTTC. This translates into CASSSDRAYNEQFF.